This T cell receptor beta chain was identified in a study of neurological immune-mediated disorders (dated by TCRdb to between 2018 and 2020). At the level of the whole study: Peripheral blood TCR-beta repertoires from HTLV-I-associated myelopathy (HAM/TSP) patients, multiple sclerosis patients and healthy controls were compared by UMI-based sequencing. Alongside PBMC samples, the set of some 98 TCR-beta libraries contained longitudinal samples, technical triplicates, and paired CD4+ and CD8+ T-cell subsets that had been sorted. Of the 65 to 70 subjects in the cohort, around 15 were HAM/TSP patients, about 34 were multiple sclerosis patients, and about 20 were healthy controls. What the work shows at the level of the full study, not this receptor alone: The highest TCR clonal expansion was observed in HAM/TSP patients, whereas the lowest was observed in MS patients, even when compared with healthy controls. No identical CDR3 amino acid sequences were found to be shared among expanded clones across subjects, suggesting that TCR-beta repertoires were private in all groups.

This clonotype was counted ten times or more. Its antigen target is currently unknown. No much larger clonotype is one base removed from it; base qualities were not supplied. For unsorted PBMC libraries, 2 million PBMCs were used after storage in RNAlater at -80 degrees C until RNA extraction. Peripheral blood was subjected to Ficoll-Hypaque density gradient centrifugation to isolate PBMCs, which were then cryopreserved in liquid nitrogen. Taken from cysteine to phenylalanine, the CDR3 has 15 residues. The retained sequence is limited to the CDR3, 45 bases, with the frame set at the first base. Reading the germline V gene gives CDR1 MNHNS and CDR2 SASEGT. Trimming at the junction amounts to 7 bases on V and 5 bases on J, and the germline ends lie 20 bases apart. To synthesize cDNA, template-switch 5'RACE was performed with a primer carrying a 10-nucleotide random unique molecular identifier so that each TCR transcript was tagged. Over 170 million TCR-beta sequences, covering 15-18 subjects, were produced in each sequencing run. The RNeasy kit was used to extract total RNA. The KAPA Real-time Library Amplification kit was used to amplify TCR-beta VDJ regions with primers for the TCR constant region and the 5'RACE anchor. Sample indexes and Illumina adaptors were added in a first PCR, and a second PCR then increased library yield. The roughly 650 bp TCR product was size-selected on a 2% E-gel SizeSelection system after Ampure bead purification. Library quality was checked on a Bioanalyzer, concentration was measured with Qubit, and libraries were quantified with the Kapa Library Quantification kit before pooling. Libraries were sequenced paired-end 2 x 150 bp on an Illumina HiSeq 2500. To increase sequence diversity, roughly 24-32% phiX was spiked into each library pool. As for the authors' bioinformatics: Quality-filtered reads were processed with the UMI-based MiGEC pipeline, which removed over 85% of raw TCR sequences during error correction. IMGT germline references were used for aligning VDJ genes, and each clonotype was defined as a unique CDR3 amino acid sequence together with its V-J genes. VDJtools evaluated clonal expansion, Shannon diversity and CDR3 relatedness (CalcPairwiseDistances, ClusterSamples); CLCbio workbench built phylogenetic trees. A clone was classed as expanded if it had 8 or more unique UMIs, a cutoff based on coefficient-of-variation modelling across technical triplicates. The public reads were reanalyzed by TCRdb: fastp trimming at Q25, MiXCR alignment, in-frame beta chains only. All rows with the same CDR3 protein become a single entry with the most common DNA and genes. The V and J calls shown here were made by TCRdb, not taken from the authors' results. Recorded for this sample are approximately 23,000 distinct CDR3 sequences; more than 9% of them occurred a single time. In total, the top ten clones hold about 20% of the sample.

The origin of this receptor is a woman aged 55 to 70 with HTLV-1-associated myelopathy (HAM/TSP). The sequence links TRBV6-1 to TRBJ2-5; D gene: possibly TRBD1, on 5 matching bases. The sequenced sample consisted of PBMCs. The CDR3: CASIPKGPVQETQYF. The DNA reads as follows: TGTGCCAGCATTCCGAAGGGGCCTGTGCAGGAGACCCAGTACTTC.